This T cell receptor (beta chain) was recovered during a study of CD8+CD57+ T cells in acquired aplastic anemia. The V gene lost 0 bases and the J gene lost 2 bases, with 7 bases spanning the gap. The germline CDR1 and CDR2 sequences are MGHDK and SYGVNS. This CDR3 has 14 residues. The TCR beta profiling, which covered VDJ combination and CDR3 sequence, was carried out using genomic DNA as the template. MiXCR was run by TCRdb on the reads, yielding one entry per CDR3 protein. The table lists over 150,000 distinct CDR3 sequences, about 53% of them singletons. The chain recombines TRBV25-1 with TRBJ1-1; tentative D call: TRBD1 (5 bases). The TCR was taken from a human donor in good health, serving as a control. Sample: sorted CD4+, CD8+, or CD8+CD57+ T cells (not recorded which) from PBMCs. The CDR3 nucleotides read TGTGCCAGCAGTGAATACGACAGCAACACTGAAGCTTTCTTT. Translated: CASSEYDSNTEAFF.